This T cell receptor beta chain comes out of a study of T cell changes during pregnancy in multiple sclerosis (dated by TCRdb to between 2017 and 2020). A note on the overall study: Changes in the T cell repertoire over the course of pregnancy were examined in this study in women with multiple sclerosis.

Receptors were amplified or captured by the immunoSEQ multiplex PCR assay. Here the immuneACCESS table is served through TCRdb, limited to in-frame sequences with V and J called. Missing clones are a known gap in these copies; in checked studies unresolved V genes cover under half, and the rest lacks a known reason. The table for this sample lists 100,000 or so clones; approximately 94% of them were counted only once. In total, the top ten clones hold 0.7% to 0.9% of the sample. On this clone: The antigen it binds to is not known. Nothing much larger sits one base from this clone, and base qualities are not available.

The specimen was peripheral blood, collected before pregnancy. The receptor's source is a female donor with multiple sclerosis, enrolled in a pregnancy study.

Here the CDR3 is given as CASRLYTSGTDTQYF. The sequenced DNA is TGTGCCAGCCGCCTTTACACTAGCGGCACAGATACGCAGTATTTT. This sequence uses TRBV27 and TRBJ2-3; a stretch of 7 junction bases matches TRBD2. From a lookup of the germline V gene (reference sequence), CDR1 and CDR2 are MNHEY and SMNVEV. From the cysteine up to the phenylalanine, the CDR3 has a length of 15 residues. Of the read, only the CDR3 DNA is kept; its 45 bases are in frame from base 1. The germline V end is reduced by 8 bases and the J end by 1 base; junction bases left unmatched: 9.